This T cell receptor (beta chain) was sequenced in a study of regulatory T cells in long-lasting Graves disease. Regarding time point: persistent/refractory GD, antithyroid drugs over 5 years with positive TRAb. Extracted PBMC RNA gave rise to the TCR library. Germline CDR1 is SGHRS and CDR2 is YFSETQ. The CDR3 covers 13 residues. This clonotype was seen only a few times. A junction end diverges from the germline sequence, so it may reflect a read error. Sequencing libraries for TCR beta were prepared with iRepertoire HTBI primers and Arm-PCR of CDR3 regions. From the multiplex PCR reads, TCRdb called clonotypes with MiXCR, one entry per CDR3 protein. The sample holds about 660,000 distinct CDR3 sequences; 25% to 35% are singletons and the top ten take about 42%.

The rearrangement joins TRBV5-1 to TRBJ1-1, with D uncertain. The clonotype originates from a female donor with Graves disease. This specimen consisted of peripheral blood mononuclear cells (PBMCs), obtained when the disease was refractory, from a patient treated with antithyroid drugs. The CDR3 coding sequence is TGCGCCAGCGGCTTGAAACCGAACACTGAAGCTTTCTTT. Translating gives CASGLKPNTEAFF.